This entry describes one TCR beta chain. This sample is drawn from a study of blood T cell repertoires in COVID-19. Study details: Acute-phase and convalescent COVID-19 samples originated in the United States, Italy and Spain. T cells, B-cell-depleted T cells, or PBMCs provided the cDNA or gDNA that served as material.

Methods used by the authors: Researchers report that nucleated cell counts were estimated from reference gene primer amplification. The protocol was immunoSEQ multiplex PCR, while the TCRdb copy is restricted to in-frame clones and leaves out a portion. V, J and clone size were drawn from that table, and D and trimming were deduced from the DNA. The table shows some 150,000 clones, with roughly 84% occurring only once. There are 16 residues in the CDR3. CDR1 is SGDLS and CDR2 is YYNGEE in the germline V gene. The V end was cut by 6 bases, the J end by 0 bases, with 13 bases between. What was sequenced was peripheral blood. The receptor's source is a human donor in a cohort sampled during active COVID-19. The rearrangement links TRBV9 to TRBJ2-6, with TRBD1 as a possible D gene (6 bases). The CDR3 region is CASTPGAPSGANVLTF. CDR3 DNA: TGTGCCAGCACCCCAGGGGCCCCCTCTGGGGCCAACGTCCTGACTTTC.